One and the same sample provided the 11 T cell receptor beta chains below, sequenced in a study of blood T cell repertoires in COVID-19. Profiling relied on immunoSEQ multiplex PCR, and the TCRdb table lists in-frame clones only, not all of them. The data contain over 95,000 clones, 81% of them singletons. The sequenced sample was peripheral blood. These receptors were collected from a human donor in a cohort sampled during active COVID-19.

The chain is built from TRBV6-5 and TRBJ1-2; TRBD1 agrees at 7 bases. The CDR3 extends over 12 amino acids. From germline, CDR1 is MNHEY and CDR2 SVGAGI. The junction had 1 base not matched to a gene; V was cut back by 4 bases and J by 5 bases. The CDR3 DNA is TGTGCCAGCAGTTTGACAGGGTATGGCTACACCTTC. Translating it yields CASSLTGYGYTF.

This clone was counted between two and nine times. The junction differs from germline at one of its ends, possibly a read error. The chain uses TRBV7-7 and TRBJ1-5; 8 bases align to TRBD1. This CDR3 is 15 amino acids long. Germline V gene lookup returns CDR1 SSHAT and CDR2 FNYEAQ (reference sequence). Here the CDR3 reads CASRTGPPVVQPQHF. The CDR3 DNA sequence: TGTGCTAGCAGGACAGGGCCCCCCGTTGTCCAGCCCCAGCATTTT.

The chain is built from TRBV19 and TRBJ1-4; 8 bases are a match to TRBD1. CDR3 length equals 15 residues. The germline V gene encodes CDR1 LNHDA and CDR2 SQIVND (reference sequence). The V gene end was trimmed by 6 bases and the J gene end by 2 bases; junction bases not matched to a gene: 5. This chain's CDR3 is CASSPTGVTNEKLFF. DNA of the CDR3: TGTGCCAGTAGCCCGACAGGGGTGACTAATGAAAAACTGTTTTTT.

The gene calls are TRBV19 and TRBJ1-1; no clear D. The CDR3 covers 13 residues. Trimming removed 3 bases from V and 0 bases from J, with 5 bases in between. Germline V gene data show CDR1 as LNHDA and CDR2 as SQIVND (reference sequence). The CDR3 spells CASSISVNTEAFF. CDR3 coding DNA: TGTGCCAGTAGTATTTCGGTGAACACTGAAGCTTTCTTT.

The chain links TRBV9 to TRBJ2-7, with 10 bases matching TRBD2. Germline CDR1 and CDR2: SGDLS and YYNGEE. This CDR3 has 15 amino acids. With V trimmed by 2 bases and J by 5 bases, 7 bases remained unmatched. The CDR3 sequence: CASSVKLAGMNEQYF. In DNA form, the CDR3 reads TGTGCCAGCAGCGTCAAACTAGCGGGGATGAACGAGCAGTACTTC. The full variable domain, with the rest looked up from reference TRBV9 and TRBJ2-7, is DSGVTQTPKHLITATGQRVTLRCSPRSGDLSVYWYQQSLDQGLQFLIQYYNGEERAKGNILERFSAQQFPDLHSELNLSSLELGDSALYFCASSVKLAGMNEQYFGPGTRLTVT.

V is TRBV5-6 and J is TRBJ1-2; 9 bases map to TRBD1. The CDR3 is 16 amino acids. V dropped 2 bases and J dropped 4; count of bases not matched to a gene: 9. Germline CDR1 SGHDT, CDR2 YYEEEE. The CDR3 DNA sequence: TGTGCCAGCAGCTTCCGGGACAGGGTTGGTATCTATGGCTACACCTTC. Translated: CASSFRDRVGIYGYTF.

The genes are TRBV18 and TRBJ2-7; no definite D call. Germline assignment: CDR1 KGHSH and CDR2 LQKENI. This CDR3 has 12 amino acids. Between the trimmed V and J ends, which lost 3 bases and 1 base, there was a span of 4 bases. DNA of the CDR3: TGTGCCAGCTCACCCCAATCCTACGAGCAGTACTTC. Residues: CASSPQSYEQYF.

The rearrangement links TRBV14 to TRBJ1-6; D gene uncertain. Trimming took off 4 bases at V and 11 bases at J, with 15 bases between the two ends. From germline, CDR1 is SGHDN and CDR2 FVKESK. The CDR3 contains 14 residues. CDR3 amino acids: CASSRQGETPPLHF. The DNA for the CDR3 is TGTGCCAGCAGCCGTCAAGGAGAAACCCCACCCCTCCACTTT.

This clone showed up just once. The chain couples TRBV7-9 to TRBJ2-2, with D maybe TRBD1 (6 bases). The CDR3 extends over 16 amino acids. In germline, CDR1 is SEHNR, CDR2 FQNEAQ (reference sequence). Trimming took off 1 base at V and 1 base at J, with 10 bases between the two ends. CDR3 sequence reads: CASSLVTGWNTGELFF. The DNA for the CDR3 is TGTGCCAGCAGCTTAGTAACAGGGTGGAACACCGGGGAGCTGTTTTTT.

This clone occurred a few times. This chain links TRBV2 with TRBJ2-1; TRBD1 matches 8 bases. V lost 6 bases and J lost 7; bases outside the gene matches: 11. Germline V gene data show CDR1 as SNHLY and CDR2 as FYNNEI. The CDR3 spans 15 residues. For the CDR3, the DNA is TGTGCCAGCAGGAGGGATTCCAGACAGGGGAATGAGCAGTTCTTC. Translation gives CASRRDSRQGNEQFF.

The chain combines TRBV6-1 with TRBJ2-7; a weak D match, TRBD1 (6 bases). From germline, CDR1 is MNHNS and CDR2 SASEGT. The CDR3 totals 17 residues. Deletions cut 5 bases from V and 3 bases from J, with 23 bases between. The CDR3 spells CASSKGTTGASSYEQYF. The DNA for the CDR3 is TGTGCCAGCAGTAAAGGGACAACTGGGGCATCTAGCTACGAGCAGTACTTC.